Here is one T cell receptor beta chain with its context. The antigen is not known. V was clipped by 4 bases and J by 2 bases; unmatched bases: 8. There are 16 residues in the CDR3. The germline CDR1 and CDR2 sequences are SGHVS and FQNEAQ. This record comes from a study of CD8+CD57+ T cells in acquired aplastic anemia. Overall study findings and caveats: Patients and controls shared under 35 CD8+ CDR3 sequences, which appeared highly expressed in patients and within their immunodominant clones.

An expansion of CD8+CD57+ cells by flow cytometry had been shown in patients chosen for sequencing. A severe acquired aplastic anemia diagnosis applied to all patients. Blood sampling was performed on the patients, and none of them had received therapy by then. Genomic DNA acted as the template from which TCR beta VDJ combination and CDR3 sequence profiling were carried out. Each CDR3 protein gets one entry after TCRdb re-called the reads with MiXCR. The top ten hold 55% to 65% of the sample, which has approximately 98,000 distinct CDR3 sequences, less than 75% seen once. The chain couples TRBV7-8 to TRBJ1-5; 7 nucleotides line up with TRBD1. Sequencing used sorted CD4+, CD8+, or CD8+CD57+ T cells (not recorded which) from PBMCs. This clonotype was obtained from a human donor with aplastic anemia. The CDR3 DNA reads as TGTGCCAGCAGCTCAAGGGAGGGGGCTGGCAATCAGCCCCAGCATTTT. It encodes CASSSREGAGNQPQHF.